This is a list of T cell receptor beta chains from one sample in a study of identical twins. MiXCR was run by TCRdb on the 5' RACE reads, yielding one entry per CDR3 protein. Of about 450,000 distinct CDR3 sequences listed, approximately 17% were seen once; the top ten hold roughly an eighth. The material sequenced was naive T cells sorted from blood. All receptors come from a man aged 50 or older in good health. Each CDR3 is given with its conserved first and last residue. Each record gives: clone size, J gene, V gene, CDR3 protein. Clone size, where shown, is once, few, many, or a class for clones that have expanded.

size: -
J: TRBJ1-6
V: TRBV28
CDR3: CASSLSEGYNSPLHF

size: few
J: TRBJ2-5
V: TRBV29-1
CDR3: CSVGGGVEETQYF

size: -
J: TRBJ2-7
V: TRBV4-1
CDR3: CASSQFLLYEQYF

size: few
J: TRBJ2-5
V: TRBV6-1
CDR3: CASSRRQGQKTQYF

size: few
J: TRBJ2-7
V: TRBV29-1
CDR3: CSVEDGVAAGGRYEQYF

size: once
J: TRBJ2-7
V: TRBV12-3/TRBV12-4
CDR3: CASSFSRGSSYEQSF

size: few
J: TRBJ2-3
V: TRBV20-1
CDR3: CSARASGGPTDTQYF

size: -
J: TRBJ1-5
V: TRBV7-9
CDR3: CASSLAGTQPQHF

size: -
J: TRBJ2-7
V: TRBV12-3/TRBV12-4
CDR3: CASSQQGANEQYF

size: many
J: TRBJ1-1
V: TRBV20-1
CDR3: CSVRTVEAFF

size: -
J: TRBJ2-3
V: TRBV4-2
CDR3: CASSQDRRDTQYF

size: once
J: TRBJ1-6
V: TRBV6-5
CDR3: CASSCNPGTGYSPLHF

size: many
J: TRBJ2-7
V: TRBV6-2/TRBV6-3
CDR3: CASSYNLAGGPYEQYF

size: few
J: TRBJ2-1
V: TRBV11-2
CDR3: CACGGSAVGFNEQFF

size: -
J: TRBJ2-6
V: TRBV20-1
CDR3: CSATTGGSSGANVLTF

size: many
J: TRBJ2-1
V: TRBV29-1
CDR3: CSVVPKYNEQFF

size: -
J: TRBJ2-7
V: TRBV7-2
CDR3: CASSAAGQGIYEQYF

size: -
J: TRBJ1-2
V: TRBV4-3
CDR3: CASSQKTGRNYGYTF

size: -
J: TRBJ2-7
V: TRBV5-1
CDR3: CASSQTSAYSYEQYF

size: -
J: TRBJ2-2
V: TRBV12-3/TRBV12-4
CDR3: CASTGGFGGELFF

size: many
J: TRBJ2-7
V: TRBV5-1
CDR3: CASRADRVDEQYF

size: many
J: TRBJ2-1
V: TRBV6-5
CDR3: CASSYSPGLAHNEQFF

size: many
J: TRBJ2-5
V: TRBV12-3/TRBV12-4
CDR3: CASSLLAGGHQQTQYF

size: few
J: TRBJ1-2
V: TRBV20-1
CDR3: CSARAGGANYGYTF

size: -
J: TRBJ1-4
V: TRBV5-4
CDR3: CASSAGQGIATNEKLFF

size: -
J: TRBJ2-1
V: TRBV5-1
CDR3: CASSPGLAGVRDEQFF

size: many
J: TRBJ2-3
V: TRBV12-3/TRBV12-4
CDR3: CASTRFGQGTDTQYF

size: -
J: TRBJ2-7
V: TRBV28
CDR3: CASSEGTDEQYF

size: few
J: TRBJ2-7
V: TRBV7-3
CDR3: CASSPGQGASYEQYF

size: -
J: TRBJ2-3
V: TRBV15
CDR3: CATSRGGFVSTDTQYF

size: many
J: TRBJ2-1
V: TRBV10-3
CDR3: CAIRKGPSSYNEQFF

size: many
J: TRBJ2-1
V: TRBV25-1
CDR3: CASSFTSEQFF

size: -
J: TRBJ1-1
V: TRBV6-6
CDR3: CASSVGTEAFF

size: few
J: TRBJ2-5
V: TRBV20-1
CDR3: CSARFGGETQYF

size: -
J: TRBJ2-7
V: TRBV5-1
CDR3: CASSTTNSYEQYF

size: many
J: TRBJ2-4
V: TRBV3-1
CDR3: CASSPRPTSPIAKNIQYF

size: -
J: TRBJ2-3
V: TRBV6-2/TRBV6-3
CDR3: CASTTGGDPQYF

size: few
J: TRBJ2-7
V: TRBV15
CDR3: CATSRDGGFAGDEQYF

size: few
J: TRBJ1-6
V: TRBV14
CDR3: CASSQVPGNSPLHF

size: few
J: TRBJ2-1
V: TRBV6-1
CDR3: CASRTRQGPHNEQFF

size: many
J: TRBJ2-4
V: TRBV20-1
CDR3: CSARDPPSGRPKNIQYF

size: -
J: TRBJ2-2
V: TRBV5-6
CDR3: CASSLAGQGRVYTGELFF

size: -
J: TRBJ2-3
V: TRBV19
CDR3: CASSIDTGEATDTQYF

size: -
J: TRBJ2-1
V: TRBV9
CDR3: CASSVPWTDEQFF

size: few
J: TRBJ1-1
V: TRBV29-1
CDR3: CSVDQGEAFF

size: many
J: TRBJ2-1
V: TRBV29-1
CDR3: CSATGHPSSYNEQFF

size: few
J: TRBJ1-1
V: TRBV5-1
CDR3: CASSLGDRGEAFF

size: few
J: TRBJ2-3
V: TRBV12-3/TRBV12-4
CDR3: CASSFYLSLSGISTDTQYF

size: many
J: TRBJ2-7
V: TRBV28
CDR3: CASSSGLIRRQYF

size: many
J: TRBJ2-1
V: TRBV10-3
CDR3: CAISESGLQIQKQFF

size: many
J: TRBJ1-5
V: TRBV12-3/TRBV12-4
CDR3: CASSPGTGANQPQHF

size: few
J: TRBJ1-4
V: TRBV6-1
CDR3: CASSRKQWEKLFF

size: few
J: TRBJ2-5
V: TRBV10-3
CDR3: CAISQGWAGGFQETQYF

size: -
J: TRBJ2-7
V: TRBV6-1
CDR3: CVERELVPYEQYF

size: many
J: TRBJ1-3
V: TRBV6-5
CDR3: CASSYWDGAGNTIYF

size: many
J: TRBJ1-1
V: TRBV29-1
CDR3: CSVGQGRNTEAFF

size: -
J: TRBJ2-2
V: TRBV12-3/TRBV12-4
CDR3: CASRPGQVNTGELFF

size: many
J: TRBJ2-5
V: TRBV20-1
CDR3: CSASKTSSETQYF

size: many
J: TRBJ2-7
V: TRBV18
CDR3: CASSHGTSLRDEQYF

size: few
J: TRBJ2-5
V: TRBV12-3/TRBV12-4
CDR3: CASSYSQTQYF